The clone carrying this T cell receptor (beta chain) appeared once. This entry comes from a study of control samples from healthy donors and cancer patients. The CDR3 runs 18 residues. Produced via immunoSEQ multiplex PCR; TCRdb's table is partial and in-frame only. The sample shows 120,000 to 150,000 clones, approximately 94% of them seen only once. The material sequenced was blood. The source of this sequence is a man aged 40-50 years in good health. The rearrangement uses TRBV21-1 and TRBJ2-1; the D call of TRBD2 is as the table states it, not checked on the DNA. TRBV21-1 is classified as a pseudogene. CDR3 region: CASRRRPGLAGSINEQFF. The DNA of the CDR3 is TGTGCCAGCAGGAGAAGGCCGGGACTAGCGGGGAGCATCAATGAGCAGTTCTTC.